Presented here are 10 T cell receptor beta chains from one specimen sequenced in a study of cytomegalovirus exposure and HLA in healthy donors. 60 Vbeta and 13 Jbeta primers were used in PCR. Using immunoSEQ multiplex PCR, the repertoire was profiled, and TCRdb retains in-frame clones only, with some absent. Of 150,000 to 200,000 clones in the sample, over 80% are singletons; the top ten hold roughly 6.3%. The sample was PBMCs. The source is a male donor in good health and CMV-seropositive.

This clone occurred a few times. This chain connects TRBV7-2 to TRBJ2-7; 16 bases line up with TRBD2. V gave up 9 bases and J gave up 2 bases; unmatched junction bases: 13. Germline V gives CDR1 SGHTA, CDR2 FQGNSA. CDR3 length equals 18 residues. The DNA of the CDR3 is TGTGCCAGTCCTCCCCAGGGACTAGCGGGAGGGGGGGCCTACGAGCAGTACTTC. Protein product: CASPPQGLAGGGAYEQYF.

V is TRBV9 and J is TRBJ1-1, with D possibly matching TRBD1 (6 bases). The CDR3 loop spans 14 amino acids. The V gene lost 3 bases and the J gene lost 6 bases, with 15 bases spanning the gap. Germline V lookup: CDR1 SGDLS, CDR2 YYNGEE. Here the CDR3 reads CASSAGERYAEAFF. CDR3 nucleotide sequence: TGTGCCAGCAGCGCAGGGGAGCGGTACGCTGAAGCTTTCTTT.

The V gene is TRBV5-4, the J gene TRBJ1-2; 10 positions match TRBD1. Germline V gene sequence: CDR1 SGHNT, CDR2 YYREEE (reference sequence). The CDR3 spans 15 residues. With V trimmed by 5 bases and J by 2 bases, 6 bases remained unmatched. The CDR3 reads CASSQGTGDNYGYTF. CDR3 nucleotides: TGTGCCAGCAGTCAAGGGACAGGGGACAACTATGGCTACACCTTC.

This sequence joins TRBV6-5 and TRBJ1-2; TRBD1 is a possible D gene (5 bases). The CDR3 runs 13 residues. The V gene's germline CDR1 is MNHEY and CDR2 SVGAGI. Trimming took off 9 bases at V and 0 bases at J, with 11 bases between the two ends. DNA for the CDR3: TGTGCCAGTGGGAGGGGAGCTAACTATGGCTACACCTTC. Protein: CASGRGANYGYTF.

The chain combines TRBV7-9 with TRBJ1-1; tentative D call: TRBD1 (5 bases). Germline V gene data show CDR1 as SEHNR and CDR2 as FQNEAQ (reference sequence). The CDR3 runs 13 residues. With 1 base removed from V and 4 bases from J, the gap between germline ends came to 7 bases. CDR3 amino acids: CASSLGGGTEAFF. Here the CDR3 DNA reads TGTGCCAGCAGCTTAGGGGGCGGCACTGAAGCTTTCTTT. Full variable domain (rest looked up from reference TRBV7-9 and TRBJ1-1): DTGVSQNPRHKITKRGQNVTFRCDPISEHNRLYWYRQTLGQGPEFLTYFQNEAQLEKSRLLSDRFSAERPKGSFSTLEIQRTEQGDSAMYLCASSLGGGTEAFFGQGTRLTVV.

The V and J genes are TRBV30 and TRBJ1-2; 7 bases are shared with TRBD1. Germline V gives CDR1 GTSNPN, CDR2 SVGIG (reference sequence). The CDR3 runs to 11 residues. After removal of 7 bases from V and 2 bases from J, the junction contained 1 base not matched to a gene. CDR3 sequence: CASGQNYGYTF. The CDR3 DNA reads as TGTGCCTCGGGACAGAACTATGGCTACACCTTC. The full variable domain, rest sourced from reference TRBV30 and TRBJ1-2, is SQTIHQWPATLVQPVGSPLSLECTVEGTSNPNLYWYRQAAGRGLQLLFYSVGIGQISSEVPQNLSASRPQDRQFILSSKKLLLSDSGFYLCASGQNYGYTFGSGTRLTVV.

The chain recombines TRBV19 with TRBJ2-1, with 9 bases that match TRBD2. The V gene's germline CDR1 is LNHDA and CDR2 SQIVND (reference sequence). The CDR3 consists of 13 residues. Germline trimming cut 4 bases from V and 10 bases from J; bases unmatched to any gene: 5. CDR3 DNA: TGTGCCAGTAGTAACCGACTAGCGGTGGAGCAGTTCTTC. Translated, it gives CASSNRLAVEQFF.

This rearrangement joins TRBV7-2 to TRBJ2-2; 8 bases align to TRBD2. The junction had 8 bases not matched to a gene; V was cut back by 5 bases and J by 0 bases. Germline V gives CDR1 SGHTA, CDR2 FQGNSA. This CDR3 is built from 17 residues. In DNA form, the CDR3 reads TGTGCCAGCAGCCGAGCGGTTAGCGGGGCGAACACCGGGGAGCTGTTTTTT. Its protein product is CASSRAVSGANTGELFF.

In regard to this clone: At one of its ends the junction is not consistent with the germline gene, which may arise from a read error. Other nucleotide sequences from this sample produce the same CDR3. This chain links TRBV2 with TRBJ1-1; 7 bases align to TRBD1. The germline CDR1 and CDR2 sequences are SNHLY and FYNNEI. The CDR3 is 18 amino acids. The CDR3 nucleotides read TGTGCCAGCAGTGAACCCCGACAGGGTTTGAGTATGAACACTGAGGCTTTCTTT. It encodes CASSEPRQGLSMNTEAFF.

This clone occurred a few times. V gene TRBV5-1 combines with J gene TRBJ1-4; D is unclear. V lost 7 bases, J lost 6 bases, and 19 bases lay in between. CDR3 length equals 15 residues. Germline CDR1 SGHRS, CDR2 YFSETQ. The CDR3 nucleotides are TGCGCCAGCCACTCAGGCGGGCTTTCATATGAAAAACTGTTTTTT. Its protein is CASHSGGLSYEKLFF.